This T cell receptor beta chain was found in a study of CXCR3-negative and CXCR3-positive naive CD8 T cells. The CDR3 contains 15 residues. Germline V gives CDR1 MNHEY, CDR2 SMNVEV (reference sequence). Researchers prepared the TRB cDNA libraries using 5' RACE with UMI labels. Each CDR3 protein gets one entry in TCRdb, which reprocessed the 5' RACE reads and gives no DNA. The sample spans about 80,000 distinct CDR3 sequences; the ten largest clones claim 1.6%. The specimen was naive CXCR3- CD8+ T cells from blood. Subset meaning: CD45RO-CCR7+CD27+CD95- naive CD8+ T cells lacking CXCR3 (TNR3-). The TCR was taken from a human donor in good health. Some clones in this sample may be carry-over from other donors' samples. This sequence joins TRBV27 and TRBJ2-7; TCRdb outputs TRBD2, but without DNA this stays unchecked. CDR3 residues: CASSLSGGNHYEQYF.